Below, 28 T cell receptor beta chains from the same sample are listed, as sequenced in a study of T-cell memory formation after mild COVID-19 (TCRdb year 2021). Receptor libraries were prepared by 5' RACE. TCRdb names Illumina NovaSeq 6000 as the instrument used. TCRdb's own reprocessing of the public reads used fastp at Q25 and MiXCR and kept productive beta chains. Under each unique CDR3 protein, matching rows form one entry showing the most common genes and DNA. This sample holds around 310,000 distinct CDR3 sequences; approximately 15% were observed only once. 20% to 25% of the sample rests with the top ten. The sequenced sample was PBMCs or a T cell subset sorted from them (not recorded which). These receptors originate from a man aged 18 to 30 who had mild COVID-19 (a few samples of this study predate the infection). The sample titles of this study are shuffled in the database, so cell type and time point are left out; the donor was told from shared clones.

This clonotype appeared many times. CDR3 protein: CASSSASLNAQYF. The DNA of the CDR3 is TGTGCCAGCAGCTCAGCCTCCCTGAATGCCCAGTACTTC. V usage is TRBV7-8 and J usage is TRBJ2-5, with no clear D. The germline V and J ends were trimmed by 4 bases and 9 bases, with 15 bases remaining between them. This CDR3 is 13 amino acids long. CDR1 is SGHVS and CDR2 is FQNEAQ in the germline V gene.

This clonotype was observed a few times. The chain links TRBV7-6 to TRBJ2-3; D might be TRBD2 (7 bases). Trimming removed 5 bases from V and 6 bases from J, with 21 bases in between. The CDR3 has 16 amino acids. CDR1 is SGHVS and CDR2 is FNYEAQ in the germline V gene. The CDR3 region is CASSAPPLGGEDTQYF. Written as DNA, the CDR3 is TGTGCCAGCAGCGCCCCGCCACTAGGGGGGGAGGATACGCAGTATTTT.

This clonotype was seen at least ten times. The chain couples TRBV4-3 to TRBJ2-1; perhaps TRBD2 as D (7 bases). Trimming took 4 bases from V and 0 from J, leaving 13 bases between them. CDR1 and CDR2 (germline): LGHNA, YSLEER. This CDR3 region has 16 residues. Written as DNA, the CDR3 is TGCGCCAGCAGCCCGCGGGGGCCGAGCTCCTACAATGAGCAGTTCTTC. Its translation: CASSPRGPSSYNEQFF.

This clonotype was counted a few times. The V call is TRBV20-1, the J call TRBJ2-1, with D possibly being TRBD1 (5 bases). Germline CDR1 and CDR2: DFQATT and SNEGSKA (reference sequence). The CDR3 runs to 11 residues. The CDR3 DNA reads TGCACCTTGCTCCGGACAAGTGAGCAGTTCTTC. It encodes CTLLRTSEQFF.

This rearrangement joins TRBV5-1 to TRBJ1-6; D not certain. Germline V gives CDR1 SGHRS, CDR2 YFSETQ. This CDR3 is 16 amino acids long. With 1 base removed from V and 5 bases from J, the gap between germline ends came to 13 bases. CDR3 coding DNA: TGCGCCAGCAGCTTGACAGCCCACGGGGATAATTCACCCCTCCACTTT. Translated: CASSLTAHGDNSPLHF.

This clonotype has more than one count but fewer than ten. The chain combines TRBV6-2 or TRBV6-3 with TRBJ2-1; 8 nucleotides agree with TRBD1. The trim removed 5 bases at V and 4 bases at J, leaving 10 bases unmatched. There are 16 residues in the CDR3. CDR1 MNHEY and CDR2 SVGEGT come from the germline V gene. The CDR3 region has the DNA TGTGCCAGCAGTCCCCCTTCAGGGGGCGTTTACAATGAGCAGTTCTTC. Amino acid sequence: CASSPPSGGVYNEQFF.

This clonotype was counted many times. V gene TRBV20-1 combines with J gene TRBJ2-5, with D tentatively TRBD1 (5 bases). V was shortened by 6 bases and J by 1 base, with 9 bases between the two germline ends. CDR1 and CDR2 from the germline V gene are DFQATT and SNEGSKA (reference sequence). The CDR3 has 12 residues. The CDR3 nucleotides are TGCAGTGCATCCAGGGCCCAAGAGACCCAGTACTTC. Translated, it gives CSASRAQETQYF.

This clonotype was recorded a few times. The gene calls are TRBV27 and TRBJ2-7; 8 bases map to TRBD2. Germline V gene data show CDR1 as MNHEY and CDR2 as SMNVEV (reference sequence). CDR3 size: 15 residues. Germline trimming cut 5 bases from V and 4 bases from J; bases unmatched to any gene: 10. DNA for the CDR3: TGTGCCAGCAGTCCAAAGGCGGGGGGTAGTTACGAGCAGTACGTC. This encodes CASSPKAGGSYEQYV.

A remark on this clonotype: A junction end diverges from the germline sequence, so it may reflect a read error. The V call is TRBV6-5, the J call TRBJ2-7; maybe TRBD2 (6 bases). This CDR3 region has 15 residues. Germline V gives CDR1 MNHEY, CDR2 SVGAGI. The CDR3 DNA follows: TGTGTCAGCAGTTACGAGGGGACTTTGCCCTACGAGCAGTACTTC. This codes for CVSSYEGTLPYEQYF.

This rearrangement joins TRBV6-6 to TRBJ2-7, with TRBD2 matching 7 bases. CDR3 length equals 15 residues. Germline V gives CDR1 MNHNY, CDR2 SVGAGI (reference sequence). Trimming took 8 bases from V and 5 from J; bases not matched to a gene: 15. As DNA, the CDR3 is TGTGCCAGCCAAACGGGGGGTTGGGGGGTTGACGAGCAGTACTTC. Its translation is CASQTGGWGVDEQYF.

V is TRBV15 and J is TRBJ1-5, with TRBD1 matching 7 bases. Germline CDR1 and CDR2: LNHNV and YYDKDF (reference sequence). The trim removed 3 bases at V and 1 base at J, leaving 6 bases unmatched. The CDR3 loop spans 16 amino acids. The CDR3 region has the DNA TGTGCCACCAGCAGTCACAGGGGTTTGAGCAATCAGCCCCAGCATTTT. It is translated as CATSSHRGLSNQPQHF.

The rearrangement links TRBV20-1 to TRBJ1-2; D call uncertain. The CDR3 runs 11 residues. Germline V gene sequence: CDR1 DFQATT, CDR2 SNEGSKA (reference sequence). Trimming removed 7 bases from V and 0 bases from J, with 6 bases in between. This CDR3 reads CSVRSNYGYTF. CDR3 DNA: TGCAGTGTACGCTCTAACTATGGCTACACCTTC.

The rearrangement joins TRBV7-2 to TRBJ1-5; D is perhaps TRBD1 (5 bases). V was shortened by 1 base and J by 6 bases, with 10 bases between the two germline ends. The CDR3 runs to 14 residues. In germline, CDR1 is SGHTA, CDR2 FQGNSA. As DNA, the CDR3 is TGTGCCAGCAGCTTAGGGGGGTACACTCAGCCCCAGCATTTT. It specifies CASSLGGYTQPQHF.

At least ten counts were recorded for this clonotype. The chain recombines TRBV6-2 or TRBV6-3 with TRBJ2-3; D remains ambiguous. Germline values: CDR1 MNHEY, CDR2 SVGEGT. The CDR3 contains 12 residues. Trimming left V 7 bases short and J 6 bases short, with 11 bases between. The CDR3 loop is CASTYSLDTQYF. In DNA, the CDR3 is TGTGCCAGCACCTACTCTCTCGATACGCAGTATTTT.

In this sample, this clonotype turned up a few times. The chain combines TRBV10-3 with TRBJ2-2; 8 bases map to TRBD1. The ends lost 4 bases at V and 5 bases at J; junction bases unmatched: 9. The germline CDR1 and CDR2 sequences are ENHRY and SYGVKD. The CDR3 runs 16 residues. CDR3 region: CAISVARGQETGELFF. CDR3 nucleotides: TGTGCCATCAGTGTGGCCAGGGGGCAAGAAACCGGGGAGCTGTTTTTT.

This clonotype was recorded a few times. The CDR3 DNA is TGCGCCAGCAGTGTAGAACTAGCGGGGCCCACAGATACGCAGTATTTT. This sequence encodes CASSVELAGPTDTQYF. The chain joins TRBV5-1 to TRBJ2-3; 10 bases agree with TRBD2. With V trimmed by 5 bases and J by 2 bases, 8 bases remained unmatched. The germline CDR1 and CDR2 sequences are SGHRS and YFSETQ. The CDR3 has 16 amino acids.

In its sample, this clonotype was seen a few times. CDR3 nucleotides: TGTGCCAGCAGCCAAGATACCCCCCTGAACACTGAAGCTTTCTTT. It encodes CASSQDTPLNTEAFF. The genes are TRBV4-2 and TRBJ1-1; D unresolved. The CDR3 loop spans 15 amino acids. V shed 0 bases and J shed 0 bases, with 8 bases lying between them. CDR1 LGHNA and CDR2 YNFKEQ come from the germline V gene.

This clonotype was seen more than once but under ten times. The chain carries TRBV10-3 and TRBJ2-2; perhaps TRBD2 as D (7 bases). CDR3 length: 15 amino acids. Germline V gene sequence: CDR1 ENHRY, CDR2 SYGVKD. Trimming stripped 8 bases from V and 8 bases from J, with 21 bases between. Written as DNA, the CDR3 is TGTGCCATCGCCCTGGGTCGCGGGGGCAGGGGGGAGCTGTTTTTT. It is translated as CAIALGRGGRGELFF.

This clonotype was found a few times. This sequence joins TRBV7-6 and TRBJ2-7; D might be TRBD1 (5 bases). The V gene's germline CDR1 is SGHVS and CDR2 FNYEAQ. The CDR3 spans 16 residues. Trimming shortened V by 5 bases and J by 0 bases, and 17 bases separated the two germline ends. This CDR3 is CASSANDRRSSYEQYF. As DNA, the CDR3 is TGTGCCAGCAGCGCAAACGACAGAAGGAGCTCCTACGAGCAGTACTTC.

In this sample, this clonotype turned up a few times. The V call is TRBV5-1, the J call TRBJ2-1; TRBD2 matches at 8 bases. V lost 4 bases, J lost 2 bases, and 5 bases stayed unmatched. CDR1 SGHRS and CDR2 YFSETQ come from the germline V gene. The CDR3 extends over 15 amino acids. The CDR3, as DNA: TGCGCCAGCAGCCCGGGGGGGTTCACCTACAATGAGCAGTTCTTC. Translating gives CASSPGGFTYNEQFF. The full variable domain, its missing parts supplied by reference TRBV5-1 and TRBJ2-1, is KAGVTQTPRYLIKTRGQQVTLSCSPISGHRSVSWYQQTPGQGLQFLFEYFSETQRNKGNFPGRFSGRQFSNSRSEMNVSTLELGDSALYLCASSPGGFTYNEQFFGPGTRLTVL.

This clonotype has more than one count but fewer than ten. The V call is TRBV6-5, the J call TRBJ2-7; the D gene is possibly TRBD1 (6 bases). Germline-derived CDR1 and CDR2 are MNHEY and SVGAGI. The CDR3 is 13 residues long. The V end lost 5 bases, the J end lost 5 bases, and 13 bases lay between the germline ends. The CDR3 DNA reads as TGTGCCAGCAGTCCCGGGCACAGGGACGAGCAGTACGTC. Protein: CASSPGHRDEQYV.

This chain uses TRBV4-2 with TRBJ2-7; 9 bases are a match to TRBD1. The CDR3 length is 22 residues. J lost 4 bases, V lost 3 bases, and 28 bases had no gene match. Germline V gene sequence: CDR1 LGHNA, CDR2 YNFKEQ. The CDR3 sequence is CASSHRDRVYLDAHPLSYEQYV. In DNA form, the CDR3 reads TGTGCCAGCAGCCACCGGGACAGGGTGTATCTTGACGCCCACCCCTTATCGTACGAGCAGTACGTC.

V and J are TRBV20-1 and TRBJ1-1, with D possibly being TRBD1 (6 bases). Germline values: CDR1 DFQATT, CDR2 SNEGSKA (reference sequence). The CDR3 runs to 13 residues. Trimming took 5 bases from V and 3 from J, leaving 13 bases between them. CDR3 region: CSASRGEHTEAFF. DNA for the CDR3: TGCAGTGCTTCTAGGGGGGAACACACTGAAGCTTTCTTT.

This clonotype was recorded many times. The chain recombines TRBV12-3 or TRBV12-4 with TRBJ2-4; tentative D call: TRBD2 (7 bases). Trimming took 3 bases from V and 2 from J, leaving 8 bases between them. The CDR3 runs to 14 residues. The chain's CDR3 is CASSFGGPKNIQYF. In nucleotides, the CDR3 is TGTGCCAGCAGTTTCGGGGGGCCCAAAAACATTCAGTACTTC.

The chain employs TRBV24-1 and TRBJ2-3; D remains unclear. Per the germline V gene, CDR1 is KGHDR and CDR2 is SFDVKD. The CDR3 is made up of 13 amino acids. V lost 3 bases and J lost 4, with 7 bases in between. The CDR3 here is CATSDGVADTQYF. CDR3 in DNA: TGTGCCACCAGTGATGGGGTGGCAGATACGCAGTATTTT.

This chain uses TRBV20-1 with TRBJ1-3; 8 bases agree with TRBD1. After removal of 2 bases from V and 6 bases from J, the junction contained 3 bases not matched to a gene. Per germline, CDR1 DFQATT and CDR2 SNEGSKA (reference sequence). This CDR3 has 13 residues. CDR3 protein: CSARIQGANTIYF. In DNA form, the CDR3 reads TGCAGTGCTAGAATTCAGGGGGCAAACACCATATATTTT.

This clonotype was seen more than once but under ten times. The chain uses TRBV12-3 or TRBV12-4 and TRBJ2-1, with TRBD2 as a possible D gene (5 bases). This CDR3 has 16 residues. The V and J ends lost 3 bases and 3 bases respectively, with 15 bases between them. Written as DNA, the CDR3 is TGTGCCAGCAGTTTGGTACTAGGACGGATCTACAATGAGCAGTTCTTC. It translates to CASSLVLGRIYNEQFF.

V and J are TRBV7-2 and TRBJ1-1, with a weak D call TRBD1 (5 bases). The CDR3 spans 13 residues. Germline V gene sequence: CDR1 SGHTA, CDR2 FQGNSA. V lost 8 bases and J 0 bases, leaving 10 bases between the germline ends. CDR3 loop: CASQGTVNTEAFF. The CDR3 DNA sequence: TGTGCCAGCCAAGGGACGGTGAACACTGAAGCTTTCTTT.